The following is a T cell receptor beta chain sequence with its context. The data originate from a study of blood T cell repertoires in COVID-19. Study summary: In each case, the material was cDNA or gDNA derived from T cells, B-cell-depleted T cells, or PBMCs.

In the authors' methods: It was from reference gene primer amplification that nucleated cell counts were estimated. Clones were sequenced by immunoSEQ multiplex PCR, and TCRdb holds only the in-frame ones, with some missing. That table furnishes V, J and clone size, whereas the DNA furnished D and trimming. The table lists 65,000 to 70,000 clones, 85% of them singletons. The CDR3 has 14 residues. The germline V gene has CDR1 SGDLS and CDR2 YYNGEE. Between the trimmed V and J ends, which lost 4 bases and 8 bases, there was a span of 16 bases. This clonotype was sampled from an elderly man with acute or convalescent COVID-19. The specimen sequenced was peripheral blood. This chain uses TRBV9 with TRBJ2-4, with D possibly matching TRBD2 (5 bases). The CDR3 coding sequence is TGTGCCAGCAGCTTCGGATTCTTGGGAGACATTCAGTACTTC. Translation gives CASSFGFLGDIQYF.